The 3 T cell receptor beta chains below all came from one sample that was sequenced in a study of naive and memory T cell subsets. Their recognized antigens are unknown. Study-level points and caveats: Possibly reflecting memory cells re-expressing CD45RA, a few larger clonotypes occurred in naive repertoires, especially CD8.

The beta constant-region primer was an equimolar mix of two oligonucleotides covering TRBC1 and TRBC2. Ligated cDNA was amplified by four rounds of PCR with nested alpha and beta constant-region primers and SP2. TCRdb reanalysed the UMI-ligation and nested PCR reads using MiXCR and keeps one entry per CDR3 protein. The sample comprises about 140,000 distinct CDR3 sequences, about 20% of which are singletons, and around 0.63% rests with the top ten. The sample comprised naive CD8+ T cells from blood. The receptors originated from a human donor in good health.

The chain is built from TRBV30 and TRBJ1-5; no firm D call. Germline V gene sequence: CDR1 GTSNPN, CDR2 SVGIG (reference sequence). The CDR3 is 13 residues long. CDR3 sequence (DNA): TGTGGCTTCGAAGAGGGTATGAGCCAGCCCCAGCATTTT. Protein product: CGFEEGMSQPQHF. Looking up the rest from reference TRBV30 and TRBJ1-5 gives the full variable domain: SQTIHQWPATLVQPVGSPLSLECTVEGTSNPNLYWYRQAAGRGLQLLFYSVGIGQISSEVPQNLSASRPQDRQFILSSKKLLLSDSGFYLCGFEEGMSQPQHFGDGTRLSIL.

The chain recombines TRBV27 with TRBJ1-1; D is ambiguous. The germline V gene has CDR1 MNHEY and CDR2 SMNVEV (reference sequence). This CDR3 comprises 14 residues. The V and J ends lost 5 bases and 0 bases respectively, with 10 bases between them. The CDR3 sequence: CASSPLAVNTEAFF. The CDR3 DNA follows: TGTGCCAGCAGTCCCCTGGCCGTGAACACTGAAGCTTTCTTT.

There are a few counts of this clonotype. V gene TRBV3-1 combines with J gene TRBJ2-1; no clear D gene. Germline CDR1 is LGHDT and CDR2 is YNNKEL (reference sequence). This CDR3 spans 16 amino acids. V lost 1 base and J 4 bases, leaving 14 bases between the germline ends. CDR3 DNA: TGTGCCAGCAGCCAAGGATACTCGGAACTGTACAATGAGCAGTTCTTC. It translates to CASSQGYSELYNEQFF.